Reported below is one T cell receptor beta chain. Its matching antigen is unknown. This sample was included in a study of shared clonotypes between healthy human individuals. Study-level points and caveats: Several donors shared approximately 5% of their naive CD4 clonotypes.

Germline assignment: CDR1 MNHNY and CDR2 SVGAGI (reference sequence). V was pared by 0 bases and J by 4 bases, with 4 bases between. There are 13 residues in the CDR3. Among the donors, all were Caucasian adults who lived in Nashville, Tennessee. Clones were read by immunoSEQ multiplex PCR, and TCRdb kept only the in-frame ones, dropping some. Of about 2.4 million clones listed, over 85% were seen once; the top ten hold around 0.14%. The clonotype was recovered from a man between 18 and 29 years old in good health. Source material: naive CD4+ T cells sorted from blood. Described subset: CD45RA+ positively selected. The V and J genes are TRBV6-6 and TRBJ1-5; unclear D gene. The CDR3 reads CASSYSRNQPQHF. The CDR3 DNA sequence: TGTGCCAGCAGTTACTCCAGGAATCAGCCCCAGCATTTT.